Each of the 14 T cell receptor beta chains below was sequenced from the same sample in a study of T cell responses to AZD1222 COVID-19 vaccine. TCRdb's table, derived via immunoSEQ multiplex PCR, lists solely in-frame clones and lacks some. The sample includes some 200,000 clones, approximately 93% of them seen just once. Sequenced here: peripheral blood, sampled 28 days after the second AZD1222 dose. The receptors derive from an adult who received the AZD1222 COVID-19 vaccine.

V is TRBV7-2 and J is TRBJ2-1; the D is unclear. Trimming cost V 5 bases and J 2 bases, with 10 bases left between them. The CDR3 totals 14 residues. Looked up from germline, CDR1 is SGHTA and CDR2 is FQGNSA. The CDR3 loop reads CASSPMGTYNEQFF. Here the CDR3 DNA reads TGTGCCAGCAGCCCGATGGGTACCTACAATGAGCAGTTCTTC. Looking up the rest from reference TRBV7-2 and TRBJ2-1 gives the full variable domain: GAGVSQSPSNKVTEKGKDVELRCDPISGHTALYWYRQSLGQGLEFLIYFQGNSAPDKSGLPSDRFSAERTGGSVSTLTIQRTQQEDSAVYLCASSPMGTYNEQFFGPGTRLTVL.

Turning to this clone: Other DNA sequences in this sample translate to the same CDR3. CDR3 nucleotide sequence: TGCGCCAGCAGCTTGGTTCCCGGGTCCTACGAGCAGTACTTC. This translates into CASSLVPGSYEQYF. The V gene is TRBV5-1, the J gene TRBJ2-7, with D hard to call. This CDR3 contains 14 residues. Germline V gene sequence: CDR1 SGHRS, CDR2 YFSETQ. Trimming left V 0 bases short and J 1 base short, with 8 bases between.

This chain joins TRBV20-1 and TRBJ2-7; D uncertain. The germline gives CDR1 DFQATT, CDR2 SNEGSKA (reference sequence). Trimming removed 3 bases from V and 3 bases from J, with 9 bases in between. This CDR3 region has 12 residues. Here the CDR3 reads CSASRSGYEQYF. DNA of the CDR3: TGCAGTGCTAGTAGGTCCGGCTACGAGCAGTACTTC.

V and J are TRBV5-6 and TRBJ2-1, with TRBD2 identical over 10 bases. V lost 3 bases, J lost 14 bases, and 14 bases stayed unmatched. This CDR3 is built from 15 residues. CDR1 is SGHDT, CDR2 YYEEEE, per germline. The DNA for the CDR3 is TGTGCCAGCAGCTCGCTAGCGGGAGACCCCGGTAGAAAGTTCTTC. Protein sequence: CASSSLAGDPGRKFF.

The chain joins TRBV9 to TRBJ2-3; 8 bases are shared with TRBD2. CDR1 and CDR2 (germline): SGDLS, YYNGEE. CDR3 size: 16 residues. Trimming removed 3 bases from V and 3 bases from J; junction bases left unmatched: 9. Written as DNA, the CDR3 is TGTGCCAGCAGCGCTCGAGCGGGAGTAGAAACAGATACGCAGTATTTT. This encodes CASSARAGVETDTQYF.

This sequence joins TRBV5-6 and TRBJ2-7; D gene ambiguous. Trimming stripped 1 base from V and 7 bases from J, with 12 bases between. The CDR3 sequence is 13 residues long. CDR1 and CDR2 from the germline V gene are SGHDT and YYEEEE. CDR3 in DNA: TGTGCCAGCAGCTTGTCTGGCCTGCTAGAGCAGTACTTC. This translates into CASSLSGLLEQYF.

The rearrangement links TRBV5-4 to TRBJ1-1; TRBD1 aligns across 8 bases. From germline, CDR1 is SGHNT and CDR2 YYREEE (reference sequence). CDR3 size: 14 residues. The V segment lost 4 bases and the J segment 11 bases; nucleotides outside the gene matches: 13. The chain's CDR3 is CASSLDREVGTAFF. CDR3 sequence (DNA): TGTGCCAGCAGCCTGGACAGGGAAGTCGGAACGGCTTTCTTT.

The chain links TRBV7-2 to TRBJ2-7, with 9 bases that match TRBD2. This CDR3 region has 15 residues. The germline gives CDR1 SGHTA, CDR2 FQGNSA. The ends lost 4 bases at V and 0 bases at J; junction bases unmatched: 4. The CDR3 reads CASSSGGRVSYEQYF. The CDR3 DNA follows: TGTGCCAGCAGCTCTGGCGGGAGGGTCTCCTACGAGCAGTACTTC.

The CDR3 region is CASSPQGRGYTF. The CDR3 DNA is TGTGCCAGCAGTCCACAGGGGCGCGGCTACACCTTC. V gene TRBV2 combines with J gene TRBJ1-2; TRBD1 agrees at 7 bases. The ends lost 5 bases at V and 8 bases at J; junction bases unmatched: 5. The length of the CDR3 is 12 residues. Per the germline V gene, CDR1 is SNHLY and CDR2 is FYNNEI. Using reference TRBV2 and TRBJ1-2 for the parts outside the CDR3, the full variable domain is EPEVTQTPSHQVTQMGQEVILRCVPISNHLYFYWYRQILGQKVEFLVSFYNNEISEKSEIFDDQFSVERPDGSNFTLKIRSTKLEDSAMYFCASSPQGRGYTFGSGTRLTVV.

This chain joins TRBV5-4 and TRBJ2-1, with D possibly TRBD2 on 5 matching bases. CDR1 is SGHNT and CDR2 is YYREEE in the germline V gene (reference sequence). Trimming shortened V by 3 bases and J by 0 bases, and 16 bases separated the two germline ends. The CDR3 has 17 amino acids. CDR3 sequence reads: CASSWGVADLSYNEQFF. CDR3 DNA sequence: TGTGCCAGCAGCTGGGGAGTGGCGGACCTCTCCTACAATGAGCAGTTCTTC.

The chain carries TRBV2 and TRBJ1-1; 8 bases map to TRBD1. The V gene end was trimmed by 5 bases and the J gene end by 10 bases; junction bases not matched to a gene: 12. Germline CDR1 SNHLY, CDR2 FYNNEI. The CDR3 spans 14 residues. Here the CDR3 reads CASSSPPRGQIAFF. The CDR3 DNA reads as TGTGCCAGCAGTTCACCTCCCAGGGGGCAAATAGCTTTCTTT.

The chain links TRBV6-5 to TRBJ1-2; 7 nucleotides agree with TRBD1. CDR3 length: 14 residues. Germline loops: CDR1 MNHEY, CDR2 SVGAGI. V gave up 2 bases and J gave up 5 bases; unmatched junction bases: 5. CDR3 DNA: TGTGCCAGCAGTTACGGGGGACAGAAATATGGCTACACCTTC. Its protein is CASSYGGQKYGYTF.

The V call is TRBV7-2, the J call TRBJ1-1; D unresolved. Deletions cut 4 bases from V and 6 bases from J, with 15 bases between. In germline, CDR1 is SGHTA, CDR2 FQGNSA. This CDR3 has 14 residues. Written as DNA, the CDR3 is TGTGCCAGCAGCTACCTGAGGGTAAGCGCTGAAGCTTTCTTT. It encodes CASSYLRVSAEAFF.

Only one count was recorded for this clone. The chain recombines TRBV6-1 with TRBJ1-2; 7 nucleotides line up with TRBD1. The CDR3 sequence is 16 residues long. Per the germline V gene, CDR1 is MNHNS and CDR2 is SASEGT. After removal of 3 bases from V and 1 base from J, the junction contained 8 bases not matched to a gene. CDR3 DNA sequence: TGTGCCAGCAGTGATATAGGGGGCGGCCTTAACTATGGCTACACCTTC. Protein product: CASSDIGGGLNYGYTF.